The TCR beta chain under discussion was sequenced for a study of vaccination and CD4 T cells after COVID-19. About the study: The authors exposed cells to overlapping spike peptides derived from SARS-CoV-2, HCoV-NL63, HCoV-OC43 and HCoV-229E.

Treatment defined: 10-day PBMC culture with coronavirus spike peptide pools or control peptides (ViraFEST assay). The unexposed donor gave CD4+ T cells before the COVID-19 pandemic (2011-2018). PBMC cultures, at 1.5 million to 2.5 million cells per well, received approximately 9.1 IU/ml IL-2 and about 9.3 ug/ml peptide pools. This CDR3 spans 16 amino acids. Per germline, CDR1 MNHEY and CDR2 SMNVEV (reference sequence). J was trimmed by 3 bases and V by 5 bases; bases with no gene match: 11. Cultured CD4+ T cells had their DNA profiled by the Oncomine TCR Beta short-read assay. It was cultured CD4+ T cells from which genomic DNA was extracted. TCRdb itself ran the PCR reads through MiXCR, one entry per CDR3 protein. The table has 6,900 or so distinct CDR3 sequences, around 30% seen once. By its share, this clonotype is medium-sized. As yet, its antigen is unknown.

This receptor was taken from a human donor in good health. The V gene is TRBV27, the J gene TRBJ1-1, with 8 positions matching TRBD1. Sequencing was performed on CD4+ T cells from blood, cultured in vitro. CDR3 in DNA: TGTGCCAGCAGTCCGGGGACAGGATTACTCTACACTGAAGCTTTCTTT. Translating gives CASSPGTGLLYTEAFF.